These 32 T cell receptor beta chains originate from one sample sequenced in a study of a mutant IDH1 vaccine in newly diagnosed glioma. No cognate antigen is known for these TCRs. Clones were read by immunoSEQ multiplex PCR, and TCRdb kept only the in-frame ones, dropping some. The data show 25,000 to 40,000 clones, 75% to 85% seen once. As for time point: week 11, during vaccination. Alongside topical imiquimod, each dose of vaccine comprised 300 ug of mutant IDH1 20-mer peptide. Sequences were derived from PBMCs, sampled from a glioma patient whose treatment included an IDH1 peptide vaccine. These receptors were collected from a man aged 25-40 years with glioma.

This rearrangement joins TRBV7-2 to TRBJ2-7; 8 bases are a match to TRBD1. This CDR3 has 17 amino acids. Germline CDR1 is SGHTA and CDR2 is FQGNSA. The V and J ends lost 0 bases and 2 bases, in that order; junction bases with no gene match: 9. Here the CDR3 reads CASSLAFRQGPTYEQYF. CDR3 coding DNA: TGTGCCAGCAGCTTAGCCTTCAGACAGGGGCCAACCTACGAGCAGTACTTC.

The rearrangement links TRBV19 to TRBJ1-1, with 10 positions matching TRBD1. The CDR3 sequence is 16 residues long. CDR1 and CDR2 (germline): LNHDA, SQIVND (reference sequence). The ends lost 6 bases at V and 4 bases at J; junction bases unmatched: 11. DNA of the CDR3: TGTGCCAGTAGAGACAGGGGGCTGGCGGTGAGCACTGAAGCTTTCTTT. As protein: CASRDRGLAVSTEAFF.

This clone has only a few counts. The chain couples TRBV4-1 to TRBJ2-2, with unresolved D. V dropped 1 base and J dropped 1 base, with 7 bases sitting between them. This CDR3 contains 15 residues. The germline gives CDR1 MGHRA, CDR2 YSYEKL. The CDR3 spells CASSQVSRNTGELFF. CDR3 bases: TGCGCCAGCAGCCAAGTTTCGCGGAACACCGGGGAGCTGTTTTTT.

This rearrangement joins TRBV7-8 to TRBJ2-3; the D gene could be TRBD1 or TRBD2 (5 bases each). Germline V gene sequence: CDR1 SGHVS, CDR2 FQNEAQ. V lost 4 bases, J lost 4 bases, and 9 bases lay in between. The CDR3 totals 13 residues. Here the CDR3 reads CASSSGRSDTQYF. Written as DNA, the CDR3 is TGTGCCAGCAGCTCGGGACGTTCAGATACGCAGTATTTT. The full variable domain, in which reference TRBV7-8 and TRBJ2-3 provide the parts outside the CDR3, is GAGVSQSPRYKVAKRGQDVALRCDPISGHVSLFWYQQALGQGPEFLTYFQNEAQLDKSGLPSDRFFAERPEGSVSTLKIQRTQQEDSAVYLCASSSGRSDTQYFGPGTRLTVL.

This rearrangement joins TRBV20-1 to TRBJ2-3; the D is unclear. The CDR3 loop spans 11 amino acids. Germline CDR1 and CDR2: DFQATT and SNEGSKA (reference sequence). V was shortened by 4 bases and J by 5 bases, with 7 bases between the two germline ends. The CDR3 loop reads CSANPGDTQYF. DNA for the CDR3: TGCAGTGCTAATCCAGGAGATACGCAGTATTTT.

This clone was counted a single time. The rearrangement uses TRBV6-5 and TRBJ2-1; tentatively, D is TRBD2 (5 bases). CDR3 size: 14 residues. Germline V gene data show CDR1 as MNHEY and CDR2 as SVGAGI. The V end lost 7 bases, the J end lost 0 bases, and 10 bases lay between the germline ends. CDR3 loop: CASTPGSSYNEQFF. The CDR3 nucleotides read TGTGCCAGCACACCGGGGAGCTCCTACAATGAGCAGTTCTTC.

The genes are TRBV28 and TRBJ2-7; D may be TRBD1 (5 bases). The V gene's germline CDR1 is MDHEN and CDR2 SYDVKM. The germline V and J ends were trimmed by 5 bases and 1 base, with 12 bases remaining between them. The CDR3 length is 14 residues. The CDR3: CASSIQGWSYEQYF. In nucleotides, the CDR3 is TGTGCCAGCAGTATCCAGGGTTGGTCCTACGAGCAGTACTTC.

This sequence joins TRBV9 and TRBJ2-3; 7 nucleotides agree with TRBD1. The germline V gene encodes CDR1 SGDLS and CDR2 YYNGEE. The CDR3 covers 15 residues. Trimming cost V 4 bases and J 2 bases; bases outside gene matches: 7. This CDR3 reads CASSPGTDSTDTQYF. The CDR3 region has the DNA TGTGCCAGCAGCCCCGGGACAGACTCCACAGATACGCAGTATTTT.

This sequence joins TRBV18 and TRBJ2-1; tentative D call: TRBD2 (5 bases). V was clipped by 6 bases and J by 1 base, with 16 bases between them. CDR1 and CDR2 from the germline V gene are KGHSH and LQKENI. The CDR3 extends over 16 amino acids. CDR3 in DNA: TGTGCCAGCTCTACTGAGGGAAGTACTTCCTACAATGAGCAGTTCTTC. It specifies CASSTEGSTSYNEQFF. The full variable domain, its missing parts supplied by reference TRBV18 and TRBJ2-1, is NAGVMQNPRHLVRRRGQEARLRCSPMKGHSHVYWYRQLPEEGLKFMVYLQKENIIDESGMPKERFSAEFPKEGPSILRIQQVVRGDSAAYFCASSTEGSTSYNEQFFGPGTRLTVL.

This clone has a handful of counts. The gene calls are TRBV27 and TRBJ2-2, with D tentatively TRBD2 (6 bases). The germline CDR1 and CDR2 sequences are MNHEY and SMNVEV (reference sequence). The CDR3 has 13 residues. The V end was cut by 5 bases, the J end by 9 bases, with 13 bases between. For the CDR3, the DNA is TGTGCCAGCAGTCTCTGGGGAGGCCGGGAGCTGTTTTTT. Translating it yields CASSLWGGRELFF.

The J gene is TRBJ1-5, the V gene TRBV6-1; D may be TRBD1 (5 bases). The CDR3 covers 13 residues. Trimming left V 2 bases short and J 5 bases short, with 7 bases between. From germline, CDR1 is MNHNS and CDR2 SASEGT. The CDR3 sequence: CASSELGDQPQHF. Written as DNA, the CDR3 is TGTGCCAGCAGTGAATTGGGGGATCAGCCCCAGCATTTT.

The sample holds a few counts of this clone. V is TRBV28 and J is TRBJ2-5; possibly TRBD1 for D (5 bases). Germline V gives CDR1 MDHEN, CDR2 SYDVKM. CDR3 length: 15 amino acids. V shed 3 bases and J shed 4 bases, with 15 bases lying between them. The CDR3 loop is CASSLTVPLLETQYF. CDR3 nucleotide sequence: TGTGCCAGCAGTTTGACAGTTCCCCTCCTAGAGACCCAGTACTTC.

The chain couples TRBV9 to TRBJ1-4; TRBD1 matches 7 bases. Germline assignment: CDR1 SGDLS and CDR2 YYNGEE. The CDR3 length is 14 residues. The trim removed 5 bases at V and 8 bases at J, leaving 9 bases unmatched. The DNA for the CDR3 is TGTGCCAGCAGTCCAGGGGGGGGCCGGGAAAAACTGTTTTTT. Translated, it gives CASSPGGGREKLFF. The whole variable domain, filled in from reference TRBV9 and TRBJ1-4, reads DSGVTQTPKHLITATGQRVTLRCSPRSGDLSVYWYQQSLDQGLQFLIQYYNGEERAKGNILERFSAQQFPDLHSELNLSSLELGDSALYFCASSPGGGREKLFFGSGTQLSVL.

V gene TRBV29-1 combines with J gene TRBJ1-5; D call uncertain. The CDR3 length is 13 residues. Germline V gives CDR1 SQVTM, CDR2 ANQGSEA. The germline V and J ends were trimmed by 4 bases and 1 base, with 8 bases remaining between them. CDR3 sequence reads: CSVGRGSNQPQHF. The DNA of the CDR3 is TGCAGCGTTGGGAGAGGGAGCAATCAGCCCCAGCATTTT.

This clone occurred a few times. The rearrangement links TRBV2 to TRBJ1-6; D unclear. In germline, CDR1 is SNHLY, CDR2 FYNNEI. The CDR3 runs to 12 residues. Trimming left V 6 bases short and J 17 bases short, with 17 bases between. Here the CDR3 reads CASSGDSGIIHF. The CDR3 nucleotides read TGTGCCAGCAGCGGGGATTCGGGAATTATCCACTTT.

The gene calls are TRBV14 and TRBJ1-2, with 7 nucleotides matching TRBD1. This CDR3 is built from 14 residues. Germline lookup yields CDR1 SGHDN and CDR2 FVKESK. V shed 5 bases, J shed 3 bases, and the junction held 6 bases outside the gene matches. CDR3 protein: CASSSITGDYGYTF. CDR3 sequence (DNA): TGTGCCAGCAGCTCCATTACAGGGGACTATGGCTACACCTTC.

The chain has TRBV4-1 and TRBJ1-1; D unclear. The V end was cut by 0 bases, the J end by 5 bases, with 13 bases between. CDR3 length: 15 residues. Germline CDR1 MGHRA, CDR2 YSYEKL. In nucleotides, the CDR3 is TGCGCCAGCAGCCAAGATCCAGGTTGGCGAACTGAAGCTTTCTTT. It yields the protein CASSQDPGWRTEAFF.

CDR3 coding DNA: TGTGCCAGCAGCCAAAGGAGTAGCCGAACCACAGATACGCAGTATTTT. Translation gives CASSQRSSRTTDTQYF. This sequence joins TRBV11-1 and TRBJ2-3; D remains ambiguous. Trimming stripped 5 bases from V and 2 bases from J, with 17 bases between. The germline V gene has CDR1 SGHAT and CDR2 FQDESV (reference sequence). The CDR3 is made up of 16 amino acids. Based on the CDR3 plus reference TRBV11-1 and TRBJ2-3, the full variable domain is EAEVAQSPRYKITEKSQAVAFWCDPISGHATLYWYRQILGQGPELLVQFQDESVVDDSQLPKDRFSAERLKGVDSTLKIQPAELGDSAMYLCASSQRSSRTTDTQYFGPGTRLTVL.

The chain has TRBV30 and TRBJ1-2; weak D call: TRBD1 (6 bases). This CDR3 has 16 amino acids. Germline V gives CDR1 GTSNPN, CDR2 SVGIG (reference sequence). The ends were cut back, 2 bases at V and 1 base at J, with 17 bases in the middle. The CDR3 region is CAWSSPGDTDNYGYTF. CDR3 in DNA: TGTGCCTGGAGTTCCCCCGGGGACACCGATAACTATGGCTACACCTTC.

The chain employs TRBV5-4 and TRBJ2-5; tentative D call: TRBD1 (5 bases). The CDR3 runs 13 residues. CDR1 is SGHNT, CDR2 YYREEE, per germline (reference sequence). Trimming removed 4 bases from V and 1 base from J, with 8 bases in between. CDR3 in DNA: TGTGCCAGCAGCATCGACAGCCAAGAGACCCAGTACTTC. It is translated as CASSIDSQETQYF.

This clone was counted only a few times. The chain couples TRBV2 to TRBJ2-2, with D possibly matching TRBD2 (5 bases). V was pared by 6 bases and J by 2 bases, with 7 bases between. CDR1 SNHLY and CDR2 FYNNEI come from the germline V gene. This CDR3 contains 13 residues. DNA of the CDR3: TGTGCCAGCAGGACTACTAACACCGGGGAGCTGTTTTTT. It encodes CASRTTNTGELFF.

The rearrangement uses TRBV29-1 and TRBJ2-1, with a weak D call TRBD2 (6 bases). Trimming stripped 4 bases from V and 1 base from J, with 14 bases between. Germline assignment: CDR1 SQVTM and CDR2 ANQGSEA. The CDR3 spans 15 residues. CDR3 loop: CSVAGGSGSYNEQFF. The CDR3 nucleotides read TGCAGCGTTGCTGGAGGGAGTGGGTCCTACAATGAGCAGTTCTTC.

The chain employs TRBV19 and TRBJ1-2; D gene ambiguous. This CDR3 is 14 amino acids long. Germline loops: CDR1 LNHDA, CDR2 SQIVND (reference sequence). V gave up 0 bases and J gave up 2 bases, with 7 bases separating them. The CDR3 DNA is TGTGCCAGTAGTATAGAGGCCGAAAACTATGGCTACACCTTC. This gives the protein CASSIEAENYGYTF.

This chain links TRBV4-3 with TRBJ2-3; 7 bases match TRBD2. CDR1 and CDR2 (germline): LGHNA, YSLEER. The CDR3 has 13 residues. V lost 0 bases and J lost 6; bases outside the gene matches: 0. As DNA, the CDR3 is TGCGCCAGCAGCCAAGAGGGGGGGGATACGCAGTATTTT. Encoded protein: CASSQEGGDTQYF.

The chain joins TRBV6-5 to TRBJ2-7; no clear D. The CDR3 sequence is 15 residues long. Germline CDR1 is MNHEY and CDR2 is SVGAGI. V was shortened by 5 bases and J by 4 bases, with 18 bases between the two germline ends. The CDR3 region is CASSVPGPSLYEQYF. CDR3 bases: TGTGCCAGCAGTGTACCGGGTCCGTCTCTATACGAGCAGTACTTC.

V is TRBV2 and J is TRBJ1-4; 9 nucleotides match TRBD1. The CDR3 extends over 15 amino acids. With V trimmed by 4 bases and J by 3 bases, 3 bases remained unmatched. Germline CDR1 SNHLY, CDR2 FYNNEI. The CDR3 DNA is TGTGCCAGCAGTGGGGACAGGGCTTCTAATGAAAAACTGTTTTTT. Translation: CASSGDRASNEKLFF.

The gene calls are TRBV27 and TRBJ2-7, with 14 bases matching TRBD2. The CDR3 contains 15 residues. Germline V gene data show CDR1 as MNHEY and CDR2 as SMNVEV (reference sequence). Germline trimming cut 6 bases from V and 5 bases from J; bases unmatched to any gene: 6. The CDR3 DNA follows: TGTGCCAGCAGCCCCGGGACTAGCGGGAGTAACGAGCAGTACTTC. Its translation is CASSPGTSGSNEQYF.

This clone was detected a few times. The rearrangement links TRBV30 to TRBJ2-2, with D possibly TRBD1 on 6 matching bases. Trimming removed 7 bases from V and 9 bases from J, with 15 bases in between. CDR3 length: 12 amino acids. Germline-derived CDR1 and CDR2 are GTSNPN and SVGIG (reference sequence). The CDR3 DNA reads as TGTGCCTCCCGGACAGTTGGGAGGGAGCTGTTTTTT. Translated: CASRTVGRELFF.

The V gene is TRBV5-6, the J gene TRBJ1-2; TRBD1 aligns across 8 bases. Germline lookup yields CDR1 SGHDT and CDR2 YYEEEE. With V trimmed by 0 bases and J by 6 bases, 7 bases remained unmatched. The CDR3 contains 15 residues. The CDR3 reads CASSLARQGSHGYTF. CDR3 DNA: TGTGCCAGCAGCTTGGCCCGACAGGGGAGCCATGGCTACACCTTC. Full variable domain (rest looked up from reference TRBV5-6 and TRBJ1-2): DAGVTQSPTHLIKTRGQQVTLRCSPKSGHDTVSWYQQALGQGPQFIFQYYEEEERQRGNFPDRFSGHQFPNYSSELNVNALLLGDSALYLCASSLARQGSHGYTFGSGTRLTVV.

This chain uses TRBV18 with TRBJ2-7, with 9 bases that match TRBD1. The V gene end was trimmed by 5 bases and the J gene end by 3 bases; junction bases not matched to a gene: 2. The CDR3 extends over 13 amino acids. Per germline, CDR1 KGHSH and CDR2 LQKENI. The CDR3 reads CASSTDRGYEQYF. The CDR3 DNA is TGTGCCAGCTCAACGGACAGGGGCTACGAGCAGTACTTC.

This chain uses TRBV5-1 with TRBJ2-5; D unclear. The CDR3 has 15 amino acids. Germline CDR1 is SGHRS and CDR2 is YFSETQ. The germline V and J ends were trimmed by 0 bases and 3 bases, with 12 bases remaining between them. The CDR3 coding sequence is TGCGCCAGCAGCTTGGGATTGGGCCGAAAAGAGACCCAGTACTTC. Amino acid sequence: CASSLGLGRKETQYF.

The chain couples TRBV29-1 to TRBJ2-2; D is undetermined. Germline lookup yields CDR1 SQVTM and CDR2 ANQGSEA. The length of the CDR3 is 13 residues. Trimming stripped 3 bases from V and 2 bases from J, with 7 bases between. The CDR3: CSVDGGNTGELFF. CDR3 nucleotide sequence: TGCAGCGTTGACGGCGGAAACACCGGGGAGCTGTTTTTT.